This TCR beta chain was captured in a study of blood T cell repertoires in COVID-19. The wider study: Some COVID-19 samples were acute and others convalescent; all came from the United States, Italy and Spain. T cells, B-cell-depleted T cells, or PBMCs provided the cDNA or gDNA that served as material.

Individuals drawn from 20 to 30 US areas were roughly 18 to 95 years old. Germline CDR1 reads LNHDA; CDR2 reads SQIVND (reference sequence). CDR3 length: 17 residues. Trimming at V came to 2 bases and at J to 2 bases, leaving 6 bases not matched to a gene. In the authors' workflow: Reference gene primers were amplified, and this amplification served to estimate nucleated cell counts. The assay was immunoSEQ multiplex PCR, and TCRdb's table has in-frame clones only and misses some. V and J calls and clone size come straight from that table; D and trimming were deduced from the DNA. The sample contains a few hundred thousand clones, 89% of which appear only once.

The sequence was collected from a middle-aged woman who had recovered from COVID-19. Sequenced sample: PBMCs or T cells enriched from blood (not recorded which). The chain is built from TRBV19 and TRBJ1-2, with TRBD1 matching 12 bases. The CDR3 region is CASSIPGTGGLNYGYTF. CDR3 coding DNA: TGTGCCAGTAGTATACCCGGGACAGGGGGCCTGAACTATGGCTACACCTTC.